Given below is one TCR beta chain in context. Because the CDR3's place on the DNA is in doubt, the DNA is left out and the CDR3 is given as listed by TCRdb. The CDR3 spans 14 amino acids, including both terminal residues. The germline V gene encodes CDR1 LNHDA and CDR2 SQIVND (reference sequence). The data originate from a study of identical twins' blood T cells. Each TCR cDNA library carried sample-specific barcodes on both ends. TCRdb called the 5' RACE reads again in MiXCR, with one record for every CDR3 protein. Of a few hundred thousand distinct CDR3 sequences in the sample, over 25% are singletons; the top ten hold about 6%. Six healthy women, forming three identical twin pairs, donated samples.

The chain is built from TRBV19 and TRBJ2-1; the DNA was not compared with TRBD1, the D call given in the table. The sequenced sample consisted of PBMCs. The source of this sequence is a woman between 18 and 50 years old in good health. The chain's CDR3 is CASSFGTGAHEQLF.